This T cell receptor beta chain originates from a study of blood T cell repertoires in COVID-19. Whole-study context: Whether acute or convalescent, the COVID-19 samples came from the United States, Italy and Spain. In each case, the material was cDNA or gDNA derived from T cells, B-cell-depleted T cells, or PBMCs.

With 0 bases clipped from V and 9 bases from J, the junction kept 5 bases outside the gene matches. Per the germline V gene, CDR1 is SGHRS and CDR2 is YFSETQ. CDR3 size: 15 residues. Authors' processing steps: Estimation of nucleated cell counts relied on the amplification of reference gene primers. TCRdb keeps only in-frame clones here, not all; method: immunoSEQ multiplex PCR. That table furnishes V, J and clone size, whereas the DNA furnished D and trimming. The sample has some 60,000 clones; about four fifths are singletons. Those enrolled in Seattle joined during active infection and were followed longitudinally afterward.

The sequencing sample was made of peripheral blood. This TCR derives from a man older than 75 with COVID-19, enrolled during active disease. The chain carries TRBV5-1 and TRBJ1-6; TRBD1 aligns across 8 bases. The CDR3 DNA follows: TGCGCCAGCAGCTTGGATGGACAGGGAGGTTCACCCCTCCACTTT. As protein: CASSLDGQGGSPLHF.